This T cell receptor beta chain was identified in a study of memory CD4+ T cells and cytomegalovirus serostatus (dated by TCRdb to between 2018 and 2021). Some background on the complete study: A total of 33 healthy Belgian adults, of whom 9 were CMV seropositive and about 24 were CMV seronegative, were included in the cohort. The study sequenced CD4+ memory TCRbeta repertoires of a Belgian cohort with known cytomegalovirus serostatus to replicate a published TCR-based CMV serostatus classifier. Beyond this particular receptor, the publication reports: Among the roughly 160 previously reported CMV-associated TCRbeta sequences, some 69 showed up in the CD4+ memory repertoires, with each one found in between one and five individuals. Unlike the original study, which covered naive and memory CD4+ and CD8+ populations, the Belgian study sequenced only CD4+CD45RO+ memory cells. Results were interpreted as suggesting that the CMV-associated TCR signature is largely present in the CD4+ memory repertoire. For CMV serostatus prediction, a median bootstrapped AUC of approximately 0.95 was reached with the original framework, and a median bootstrapped AUC of roughly 0.9 was reached with a US-trained random forest. The original-framework classifier achieved a median bootstrapped AUC of about 0.95 with a 95% CI of 0.76-1.00 on the Belgian cohort.

The Quick-DNA Microprep Kit was used to extract genomic DNA from the sorted cells. TCRbeta DNA was amplified with the immunoSEQ hsTCRbeta kit following the manufacturer's protocol. An Illumina MiSeq instrument was used to sequence the TCRbeta libraries. Per the source publication's procedure: Removing out-of-frame sequences left under 2.5 million distinct TCRbeta sequences, an average of about 70,000 per individual. Each individual was scored according to the count of 150 to 200 previously reported CMV-associated TCRbeta sequences and the total productive distinct TCRbeta count. A beta-binomial model was reimplemented in Python, and random forests from scikit-learn, run with default parameters, were trained on data from the US cohort. Classifier performance on the Belgian cohort was summarized as median AUC with percentile confidence intervals calculated over 10,000 bootstrap iterations. Imported from immuneACCESS, the table was reduced by TCRdb to in-frame sequences with V and J called. These copies leave out some clones; in studies compared against another copy, an unresolved V gene accounts for under half, and the cause of the remainder is not known. V and J calls and clone size are copied from that table; D and trimming were computed from the DNA. The sample table contains more than 40,000 clones; only one count was recorded for around 78% of them. The top ten constitute approximately 6.5% of the sample.

Single viable CD3+CD4+CD8-CD45RO+ cells were sorted as memory CD4+ T cells on a FACSAria II. CMV serostatus was assessed using a Roche Elecsys assay, by which serum IgG against CMV pp150, pp28, p38 and p52 was detected. After the samples were thawed, total CD4+ T cells were enriched through positive selection using CD4 magnetic microbeads. The samples came from a separate study whose specific focus was interrogating the CD4+ T cell memory repertoire. Peripheral blood mononuclear cells were isolated and cryopreserved according to standard operating procedures, and serum was kept at -80 degrees C. CD3-PerCP (BW264/56), CD4-APC (RPA-T4), CD45RO-PE (UCHT1) and CD8-Pacific Orange (3B5) antibodies were used for staining, and non-viable cells were excluded with Sytox blue. The germline V gene specifies SNHLY as CDR1 and FYNNEI as CDR2. The germline ends are 6 bases apart after V is trimmed by 6 bases and J by 2 bases. The CDR3 starts with the cysteine, ends with the phenylalanine, and has 12 residues. The CDR3 DNA has 36 bases and is translated from base 1.

In regard to this clone: It lacks a known antigen. Base qualities were left out, and no much larger clone turns up one base away.

The sequence links TRBV2 to TRBJ2-3, with the D gene call left open. The sequence was obtained from an adult in good health and CMV-seronegative. The specimen was memory CD4+ T cells from blood. The sequenced DNA is TGTGCCAGCAGGGCGGACACAGATACGCAGTATTTT. The resulting protein is CASRADTDTQYF. Joined to the reference TRBV2 and TRBJ2-3 proteins, this CDR3 gives the full variable domain: EPEVTQTPSHQVTQMGQEVILRCVPISNHLYFYWYRQILGQKVEFLVSFYNNEISEKSEIFDDQFSVERPDGSNFTLKIRSTKLEDSAMYFCASRADTDTQYFGPGTRLTVL.